These 10 T cell receptor beta chains were sequenced from one sample in a study of T cell responses to AZD1222 COVID-19 vaccine. Repertoires were generated with immunoSEQ multiplex PCR, while TCRdb's copy carries only in-frame clones and drops some. The data hold some 130,000 clones, with 88% observed a single time. The sample here was peripheral blood, taken 28 days after the second AZD1222 dose. These receptors all stem from an adult who received the AZD1222 COVID-19 vaccine.

The chain recombines TRBV6-5 with TRBJ1-2, with 7 bases that match TRBD1. There are 13 residues in the CDR3. The germline V gene encodes CDR1 MNHEY and CDR2 SVGAGI. V lost 4 bases to trimming and J lost 4 bases; unmatched junction nucleotides: 3. The DNA for the CDR3 is TGTGCCAGCAGTTCCCGGGACAGCTATGGCTACACCTTC. Its translation: CASSSRDSYGYTF.

The V call is TRBV19, the J call TRBJ1-1; TRBD1 aligns across 10 bases. Looked up from germline, CDR1 is LNHDA and CDR2 is SQIVND (reference sequence). CDR3 size: 17 residues. Germline trimming cut 4 bases from V and 5 bases from J; bases unmatched to any gene: 13. The CDR3, as DNA: TGTGCCAGTAGTAGAGGAACGGGACAGGGGCCGGGTACTGAAGCTTTCTTT. Translating it yields CASSRGTGQGPGTEAFF.

This chain connects TRBV30 to TRBJ2-2; D ambiguous. The CDR3 spans 12 residues. The germline V and J ends were trimmed by 2 bases and 2 bases, with 3 bases remaining between them. Germline CDR1 reads GTSNPN; CDR2 reads SVGIG (reference sequence). Written as DNA, the CDR3 is TGTGCCTGGAGTCAAAACACCGGGGAGCTGTTTTTT. It is translated as CAWSQNTGELFF.

The chain recombines TRBV10-3 with TRBJ2-1; 7 positions match TRBD2. The germline V gene has CDR1 ENHRY and CDR2 SYGVKD. V gave up 1 base and J gave up 5 bases; unmatched junction bases: 5. CDR3 length equals 15 residues. Here the CDR3 DNA reads TGTGCCATCAGTGAGTGGACTAGAGAACACAATGAGCAGTTCTTC. It encodes CAISEWTREHNEQFF.

This chain joins TRBV27 and TRBJ1-1, with no clear D. Germline assignment: CDR1 MNHEY and CDR2 SMNVEV (reference sequence). There are 13 residues in the CDR3. V lost 7 bases to trimming and J lost 1 base, with 10 bases between them. The CDR3 nucleotides are TGTGCCAGCACCCCCGGTGAGAACACTGAAGCTTTCTTT. This encodes CASTPGENTEAFF.

This clone occurred once. V and J are TRBV29-1 and TRBJ2-1; possibly TRBD2 for D (5 bases). The CDR3 contains 14 residues. Trimming left V 3 bases short and J 2 bases short, with 11 bases between. CDR1 and CDR2 from the germline V gene are SQVTM and ANQGSEA. CDR3 sequence: CSVEKPTTYNEQFF. As DNA, the CDR3 is TGCAGCGTTGAGAAACCGACTACCTACAATGAGCAGTTCTTC.

V is TRBV19 and J is TRBJ2-1, with 8 bases lining up with TRBD2. From germline, CDR1 is LNHDA and CDR2 SQIVND (reference sequence). The CDR3 contains 15 residues. J was trimmed by 2 bases and V by 3 bases; bases with no gene match: 3. The CDR3 is CASSMGTSPYNEQFF. DNA of the CDR3: TGTGCCAGTAGTATGGGGACTAGTCCCTACAATGAGCAGTTCTTC.

This clone was detected a few times. The V call is TRBV5-1, the J call TRBJ2-2, with 9 positions matching TRBD2. After removal of 2 bases from V and 6 bases from J, the junction contained 5 bases not matched to a gene. Looked up from germline, CDR1 is SGHRS and CDR2 is YFSETQ. The CDR3 sequence is 15 residues long. The CDR3 DNA is TGCGCCAGCAGCTTTAGCGGGAGTTCAGCCGGGGAGCTGTTTTTT. It is translated as CASSFSGSSAGELFF.

The gene calls are TRBV9 and TRBJ1-2; D remains unclear. The CDR3 consists of 13 residues. V lost 0 bases to trimming and J lost 10 bases, with 13 bases between them. CDR1 and CDR2 (germline): SGDLS, YYNGEE. CDR3 residues: CASSVEWEGLYTF. In DNA, the CDR3 is TGTGCCAGCAGCGTAGAATGGGAAGGTCTCTACACCTTC. The entire variable domain, with the rest obtained from reference TRBV9 and TRBJ1-2, is as follows: DSGVTQTPKHLITATGQRVTLRCSPRSGDLSVYWYQQSLDQGLQFLIQYYNGEERAKGNILERFSAQQFPDLHSELNLSSLELGDSALYFCASSVEWEGLYTFGSGTRLTVV.

This sequence joins TRBV19 and TRBJ1-2; D not certain. The CDR3 sequence is 14 residues long. V lost 3 bases, J lost 5 bases, and 13 bases lay in between. Per germline, CDR1 LNHDA and CDR2 SQIVND (reference sequence). DNA for the CDR3: TGTGCCAGTAGTATCAGTCCGGAGTTTTATGGCTACACCTTC. Its translation: CASSISPEFYGYTF.